The 11 T cell receptor beta chains presented below share a single source sample, sequenced in a study of blood T cell repertoires in COVID-19. Sequencing was performed with immunoSEQ multiplex PCR; in TCRdb, only in-frame clones are kept and a portion is missing. The table shows approximately 300,000 clones, with more than 85% occurring only once. The material sequenced was peripheral blood. Receptors originate from a man in his thirties or forties with acute or convalescent COVID-19.

The rearrangement uses TRBV28 and TRBJ2-1, with 9 nucleotides matching TRBD2. This CDR3 has 15 amino acids. The V segment lost 6 bases and the J segment 4 bases; nucleotides outside the gene matches: 7. Germline CDR1 is MDHEN and CDR2 is SYDVKM. For the CDR3, the DNA is TGTGCCAGCAGGCTGGGGCTAGCGGGGTACAATGAGCAGTTCTTC. Residues: CASRLGLAGYNEQFF. Using reference TRBV28 and TRBJ2-1 for the parts outside the CDR3, the full variable domain is DVKVTQSSRYLVKRTGEKVFLECVQDMDHENMFWYRQDPGLGLRLIYFSYDVKMKEKGDIPEGYSVSREKKERFSLILESASTNQTSMYLCASRLGLAGYNEQFFGPGTRLTVL.

This clone was seen once. This chain connects TRBV28 to TRBJ1-5; D perhaps matches TRBD1 (5 bases). The CDR3 is 18 residues long. V was trimmed by 2 bases and J by 4 bases, leaving 21 bases between them. Germline assignment: CDR1 MDHEN and CDR2 SYDVKM. For the CDR3, the DNA is TGTGCCAGCAGTTTAAACCCCGCAGGGATAACCAAAAATCAGCCCCAGCATTTT. As protein: CASSLNPAGITKNQPQHF.

This chain joins TRBV5-1 and TRBJ2-5, with 10 bases lining up with TRBD2. V trimming: 5 bases; J trimming: 1 base; junction bases outside the gene matches: 2. Per the germline V gene, CDR1 is SGHRS and CDR2 is YFSETQ. CDR3 length: 14 residues. CDR3 DNA: TGCGCCAGCAGACTAGCGGGATCCCAAGAGACCCAGTACTTC. Translation gives CASRLAGSQETQYF.

On this clone itself: The junction departs from the called germline gene at one end, perhaps through a read error. J is TRBJ2-7 and V is TRBV4-2; D is perhaps TRBD2 (6 bases). The CDR3 is made up of 15 amino acids. Per germline, CDR1 LGHNA and CDR2 YNFKEQ. The CDR3 loop reads CASSKEDYRPYEQYF. The CDR3 DNA sequence: TGTGCCAGCAGCAAAGAGGACTACCGCCCTTACGAGCAGTACTTC.

This clone showed up just once. The V gene is TRBV7-9, the J gene TRBJ1-1, with a tentative D call TRBD1 (6 bases). Trimming stripped 1 base from V and 3 bases from J, with 9 bases between. The CDR3 runs to 14 residues. Germline assignment: CDR1 SEHNR and CDR2 FQNEAQ (reference sequence). This chain's CDR3 is CASSLGQVDTEAFF. DNA of the CDR3: TGTGCCAGCAGCTTAGGACAGGTGGACACTGAAGCTTTCTTT.

This chain uses TRBV28 with TRBJ2-5, with D possibly TRBD1 on 6 matching bases. The CDR3 has 14 amino acids. Looked up from germline, CDR1 is MDHEN and CDR2 is SYDVKM. V was trimmed by 2 bases and J by 5 bases, leaving 12 bases between them. The CDR3 DNA is TGTGCCAGCAGTTTAAACAGGGCCACGGAGACCCAGTACTTC. Translation gives CASSLNRATETQYF.

The V gene is TRBV6-5, the J gene TRBJ2-4; 9 bases map to TRBD2. The V and J ends lost 0 bases and 6 bases, in that order; junction bases with no gene match: 6. Germline CDR1 reads MNHEY; CDR2 reads SVGAGI. There are 16 residues in the CDR3. The CDR3 nucleotides are TGTGCCAGCAGTTACTCGGGCGGGGGGGTCGGAAACATTCAGTACTTC. Protein product: CASSYSGGGVGNIQYF.

The genes are TRBV18 and TRBJ1-1; tentative D call: TRBD1 (6 bases). The CDR3 extends over 13 amino acids. CDR1 is KGHSH, CDR2 LQKENI, per germline. V lost 5 bases and J lost 0, with 7 bases in between. The CDR3: CASSTGLNTEAFF. CDR3 coding DNA: TGTGCCAGCTCAACAGGGCTGAACACTGAAGCTTTCTTT.

The rearrangement joins TRBV18 to TRBJ2-1; D gene uncertain. V was pared by 3 bases and J by 10 bases, with 10 bases between. Looked up from germline, CDR1 is KGHSH and CDR2 is LQKENI. The CDR3 loop spans 12 amino acids. The CDR3 spells CASSPKRREQFF. As DNA, the CDR3 is TGTGCCAGCTCACCCAAGCGTCGCGAGCAGTTCTTC.

The chain employs TRBV30 and TRBJ2-7, with 11 bases matching TRBD2. This CDR3 is 14 amino acids long. The V gene end was trimmed by 5 bases and the J gene end by 0 bases; junction bases not matched to a gene: 3. Germline loops: CDR1 GTSNPN, CDR2 SVGIG (reference sequence). This CDR3 reads CAWGGTSGSYEQYF. DNA of the CDR3: TGTGCCTGGGGCGGGACTAGCGGCTCCTACGAGCAGTACTTC.

This clone was detected only once. V usage is TRBV7-9 and J usage is TRBJ1-1; 10 nucleotides agree with TRBD1. V was pared by 1 base and J by 4 bases, with 3 bases of the junction left unmatched. CDR1 SEHNR and CDR2 FQNEAQ come from the germline V gene (reference sequence). The CDR3 consists of 15 residues. This CDR3 reads CASSLGGQGVTEAFF. The CDR3 DNA reads as TGTGCCAGCAGCTTAGGCGGACAGGGGGTCACTGAAGCTTTCTTT. The entire variable domain, with the rest obtained from reference TRBV7-9 and TRBJ1-1, is as follows: DTGVSQNPRHKITKRGQNVTFRCDPISEHNRLYWYRQTLGQGPEFLTYFQNEAQLEKSRLLSDRFSAERPKGSFSTLEIQRTEQGDSAMYLCASSLGGQGVTEAFFGQGTRLTVV.